A selection of T cell receptor beta chains follows, all from one sample in a study of T-cell memory formation after mild COVID-19. TCRdb re-derived calls from the 5' RACE reads in MiXCR, one entry per CDR3 protein. The sample carries 84,000 or so distinct CDR3 sequences, about 15% recorded once. Sequencing was performed on PBMCs or a T cell subset sorted from them (not recorded which). The receptors derive from an adult woman who had mild COVID-19 (a few samples of this study predate the infection). Cell type and time point are not known. Both conserved end residues are trimmed from each CDR3. Clone size is given for some rows only: seen once, a few or many times, or a class if the clone is expanded.

- | TRBV7-9 | 15 | ASSPPLTGGATYEQY
few | TRBV4-1 | 13 | ASSQVEGAHQPQH
- | TRBV15 | 12 | ATSRWREGETQY
many | TRBV5-1 | 11 | ASSFMVQETQY
many | TRBV3-1 | 12 | ASSPRTEPYGYT
- | TRBV7-9 | 14 | ASSSLGTGIENEQF
few | TRBV20-1 | 12 | SARDRQVSTEAF
few | TRBV7-6 | 14 | ASSGQGGRLDTEAF
- | TRBV7-8 | 14 | ASSLYLQGANSPLH
- | TRBV29-1 | 11 | SVEEGGGDEQF
- | TRBV7-2 | 14 | ASSLVGDYSNQPQH
- | TRBV3-1 | 15 | ASSQSGLAGGYNEQF
few | TRBV9 | 16 | ASSSRTSGVGGTGELF
- | TRBV27 | 10 | ASSVANNEQF
- | TRBV6-2/TRBV6-3 | 17 | ASSYPDLGLAGGSDEQY
few | TRBV12-3/TRBV12-4 | 13 | ASSLAAGGIQPQH
- | TRBV20-1 | 9 | SAQDLYEQY
- | TRBV4-1 | 12 | ASSQDGDSYGYT
- | TRBV13 | 12 | ASGSKLAKNIQY
- | TRBV3-1 | 14 | ASSQDPGTGGDEQY
few | TRBV3-1 | 12 | ASSQAGTVETQY
- | TRBV3-1 | 14 | ASSQVGGGSTDTQY
few | TRBV7-8 | 11 | ASSSGARYEQY
- | TRBV4-1 | 14 | ASSQVGSGTTDTQY
- | TRBV29-1 | 13 | SVNFSGSSSYEQY
- | TRBV15 | 16 | ATSRVGGTWGSNQPQH
many | TRBV4-1 | 13 | ASRRLLAGLETQY
few | TRBV12-3/TRBV12-4 | 15 | ASSLIPQGLFTGELF
few | TRBV4-2 | 15 | ASSQEGQGLGTGELF
few | TRBV4-3 | 13 | ASSQTSGTAYEQY
- | TRBV29-1 | 12 | SVEGGGMIYGYT
many | TRBV4-1 | 12 | ASSFYAPDNEQF
- | TRBV20-1 | 12 | SARESGSAYEQY
few | TRBV7-9 | 14 | ASSFVFRDRLRFNF
- | TRBV4-2 | 16 | ASSQDPAQGAGTDTQY